What follows are 5 T cell receptor beta chains derived from one specimen sequenced in a study of shared clonotypes between healthy human individuals. The repertoire was sequenced with immunoSEQ multiplex PCR; TCRdb's copy has only in-frame clones and lacks some. Here the sample spans fewer than 3 million clones, less than 95% being singletons. Material: naive CD4+ T cells from PBMCs. Subset described: CD45RA+ positively selected. The origin of the receptors is a young man in good health. Some clones in this sample may be carry-over from other donors' samples.

DNA for the CDR3: TGTGCCTGGAGCCCCGATACTAGGAGCGAGCAGTACTTC. Amino acids: CAWSPDTRSEQYF. The chain has TRBV30 and TRBJ2-7, with a tentative D call TRBD2 (5 bases). The CDR3 covers 13 residues. Trimming stripped 3 bases from V and 6 bases from J, with 15 bases between. In germline, CDR1 is GTSNPN, CDR2 SVGIG (reference sequence).

CDR3 sequence reads: CASGTGSLYEQYF. In nucleotides, the CDR3 is TGTGCCAGCGGGACAGGGTCTCTCTACGAGCAGTACTTC. The genes are TRBV28 and TRBJ2-7; TRBD1 aligns across 9 bases. Trimming at V came to 8 bases and at J to 3 bases, leaving 5 bases not matched to a gene. This CDR3 has 13 amino acids. Germline loops: CDR1 MDHEN, CDR2 SYDVKM.

The rearrangement joins TRBV6-4 to TRBJ2-3; D not resolved. V lost 3 bases and J 7 bases, leaving 5 bases between the germline ends. CDR3 length: 11 amino acids. Germline assignment: CDR1 MRHNA and CDR2 SNTAGT. This CDR3 is CASSEANTQYF. CDR3 in DNA: TGTGCCAGCAGTGAGGCCAATACGCAGTATTTT.

Details on this clone: In the same sample, other DNA sequences code for this CDR3. The V gene is TRBV5-1, the J gene TRBJ2-7; 11 bases map to TRBD1. V lost 0 bases, J lost 4 bases, and 3 bases stayed unmatched. Germline V gives CDR1 SGHRS, CDR2 YFSETQ. CDR3 length: 15 amino acids. The CDR3 reads CASSLAGTGGYEQYF. The CDR3 DNA is TGCGCCAGCAGCTTGGCCGGGACAGGGGGATACGAGCAGTACTTC. The full variable domain, completed using reference TRBV5-1 and TRBJ2-7, is KAGVTQTPRYLIKTRGQQVTLSCSPISGHRSVSWYQQTPGQGLQFLFEYFSETQRNKGNFPGRFSGRQFSNSRSEMNVSTLELGDSALYLCASSLAGTGGYEQYFGPGTRLTVT.

This clone showed up just once. The rearrangement joins TRBV28 to TRBJ1-5; no reliable D call. This CDR3 has 17 residues. The V and J ends lost 3 bases and 8 bases respectively, with 23 bases between them. Looked up from germline, CDR1 is MDHEN and CDR2 is SYDVKM. Written as DNA, the CDR3 is TGTGCCAGCAGTTTCATTGATGGCAGGTCCCACCGGGAGCCCCAGCATTTT. Its translation is CASSFIDGRSHREPQHF.